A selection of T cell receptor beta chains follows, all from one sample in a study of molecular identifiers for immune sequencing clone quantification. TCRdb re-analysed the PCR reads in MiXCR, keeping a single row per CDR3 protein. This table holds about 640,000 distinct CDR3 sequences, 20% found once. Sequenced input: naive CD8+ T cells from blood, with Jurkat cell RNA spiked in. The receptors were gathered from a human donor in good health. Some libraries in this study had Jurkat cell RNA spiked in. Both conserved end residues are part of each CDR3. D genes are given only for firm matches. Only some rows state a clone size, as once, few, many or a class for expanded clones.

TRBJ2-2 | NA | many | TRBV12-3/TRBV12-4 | CASSLLAPRGTGELFF | TGTGCCAGCAGTTTATTGGCTCCCCGAGGGACCGGGGAGCTGTTTTTT
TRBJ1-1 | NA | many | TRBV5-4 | CASSWTGLPEAFF | TGTGCCAGCAGCTGGACGGGCCTCCCTGAAGCTTTCTTT
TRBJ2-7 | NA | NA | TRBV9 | CASSVEDSEAYEQYF | TGTGCCAGCAGCGTCGAGGACAGTGAGGCCTACGAGCAGTACTTC
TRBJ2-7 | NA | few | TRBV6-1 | CAISHEQYF | TGTGCCATCTCTCACGAGCAGTACTTC
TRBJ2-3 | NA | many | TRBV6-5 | CASSFLGSPADTQYF | TGTGCCAGCAGTTTTCTCGGGAGCCCCGCAGATACGCAGTATTTT
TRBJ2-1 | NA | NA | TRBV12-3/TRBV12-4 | CVSSPGPYNEQFF | TGTGTCAGCAGTCCCGGACCCTACAATGAGCAGTTCTTC
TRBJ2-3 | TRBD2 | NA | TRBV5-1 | CASSQATGGEDTQYF | TGCGCCAGCAGCCAGGCCACGGGGGGGGAAGATACGCAGTATTTT
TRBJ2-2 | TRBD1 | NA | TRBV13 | CASNSGTGETGELFF | TGTGCCAGCAACTCCGGGACAGGGGAAACCGGGGAGCTGTTTTTT
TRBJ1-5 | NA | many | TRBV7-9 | CASSFGPGLSGSQHF | TGTGCCAGCAGCTTCGGCCCAGGGTTAAGTGGGTCCCAGCATTTT
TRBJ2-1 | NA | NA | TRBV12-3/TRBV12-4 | CASSFYIGGPNEQFF | TGTGCCAGCAGTTTCTATATCGGGGGACCCAATGAGCAGTTCTTC
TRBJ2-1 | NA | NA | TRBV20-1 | CSALGMRNEQFF | TGCAGTGCCCTAGGGATGCGGAATGAGCAGTTCTTC
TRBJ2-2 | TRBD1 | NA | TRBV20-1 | CSARVRGMRTGELFF | TGCAGTGCTAGAGTCAGGGGGATGAGAACCGGGGAGCTGTTTTTT
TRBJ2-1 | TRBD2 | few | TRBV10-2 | CASSESFSGGHNEQFF | TGCGCCAGCAGTGAGTCGTTTAGCGGGGGCCACAATGAGCAGTTCTTC
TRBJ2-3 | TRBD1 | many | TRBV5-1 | CASSSTGGDTQYF | TGCGCCAGCAGCTCGACAGGGGGAGATACGCAGTATTTT
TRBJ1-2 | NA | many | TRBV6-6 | CASSYDTRYTF | TGTGCCAGCAGTTATGACACCCGCTACACCTTC
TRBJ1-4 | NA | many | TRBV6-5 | CASSLNSDEKLFF | TGTGCCAGCAGCCTCAACAGCGATGAAAAACTGTTTTTT
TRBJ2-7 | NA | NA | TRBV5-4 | CASSFASYEQYF | TGTGCCAGCAGCTTCGCGTCCTACGAGCAGTACTTC
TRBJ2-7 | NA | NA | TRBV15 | CATNRDIEMREQYF | TGTGCCACCAACAGAGATATAGAGATGAGGGAGCAGTACTTC